This T cell receptor (beta chain) was captured by sequencing in a study of cytomegalovirus exposure and HLA in healthy donors. Trimming pared 3 bases from V and 6 bases from J, leaving 8 bases between. Germline values: CDR1 MDHEN, CDR2 SYDVKM. The CDR3 contains 12 residues. Researchers ran the PCR with 60 Vbeta and 13 Jbeta primers. TCRdb keeps only in-frame clones here, not all; method: immunoSEQ multiplex PCR. Among 40,000 to 55,000 clones listed, approximately 73% were seen once. Sequenced material: PBMCs. This chain connects TRBV28 to TRBJ1-1; D is unresolved. The TCR was taken from a man aged 18 to 35 in good health and CMV-seronegative. The DNA for the CDR3 is TGTGCCAGCAGTTTTGTGTCGGCTGAAGCTTTCTTT. Its protein is CASSFVSAEAFF.